Following are 12 T cell receptor beta chains from one sample sequenced in a study of OX40 agonist ivuxolimab in advanced cancers. Produced via immunoSEQ multiplex PCR; TCRdb's table is partial and in-frame only. This sample has some 57,000 clones, with roughly 80% found just once. This specimen was CD4+ or CD8+ T cells sorted from blood, taken in a trial of the OX40 agonist ivuxolimab. These receptors originate from an adult with an advanced solid tumor such as melanoma, head and neck, liver or kidney cancer.

This chain uses TRBV7-3 with TRBJ2-5, with D possibly TRBD2 on 5 matching bases. This CDR3 comprises 13 residues. Germline assignment: CDR1 SGHTA and CDR2 FQGTGA. Trimming pared 5 bases from V and 3 bases from J, leaving 10 bases between. CDR3 sequence: CASSRGQEETQYF. The CDR3 nucleotides are TGTGCCAGCAGCCGGGGTCAGGAAGAGACCCAGTACTTC.

The V and J genes are TRBV6-5 and TRBJ2-3; the match to TRBD2 covers 9 bases. Trimming at V came to 0 bases and at J to 2 bases, leaving 3 bases not matched to a gene. The CDR3 length is 16 residues. From germline, CDR1 is MNHEY and CDR2 SVGAGI. CDR3 protein: CASSYSKRGATDTQYF. In DNA form, the CDR3 reads TGTGCCAGCAGTTACTCGAAGCGGGGGGCCACAGATACGCAGTATTTT.

V is TRBV10-1 and J is TRBJ1-5, with D possibly matching TRBD1 (5 bases). Germline V CDR1 and CDR2: WNHNN, SYGVQD (reference sequence). Deletions cut 2 bases from V and 0 bases from J, with 23 bases between. This CDR3 is 20 amino acids long. The CDR3 reads CASSEPRTPRGERSNQPQHF. The CDR3 nucleotides are TGCGCCAGCAGTGAGCCACGGACCCCCCGGGGGGAGCGTAGCAATCAGCCCCAGCATTTT.

This chain uses TRBV7-6 with TRBJ2-2, with 11 bases fitting TRBD2. This CDR3 region has 16 residues. After removal of 5 bases from V and 6 bases from J, the junction contained 8 bases not matched to a gene. Germline CDR1 reads SGHVS; CDR2 reads FNYEAQ. CDR3 residues: CASSITSGGWSGELFF. The CDR3 nucleotides read TGTGCCAGCAGCATCACTAGCGGGGGATGGTCCGGGGAGCTGTTTTTT.

This sequence joins TRBV5-4 and TRBJ2-5; the D gene could be TRBD1 or TRBD2 (5 bases each). The CDR3 is made up of 14 amino acids. Trimming shortened V by 0 bases and J by 1 base, and 7 bases separated the two germline ends. Germline loops: CDR1 SGHNT, CDR2 YYREEE (reference sequence). This CDR3 reads CASSLVGTQETQYF. CDR3 in DNA: TGTGCCAGCAGCTTGGTAGGGACCCAAGAGACCCAGTACTTC.

V usage is TRBV6-4 and J usage is TRBJ2-3; 12 bases are a match to TRBD2. CDR1 and CDR2 from the germline V gene are MRHNA and SNTAGT. V trimming: 3 bases; J trimming: 2 bases; junction bases outside the gene matches: 3. CDR3 size: 16 residues. CDR3 sequence reads: CASSETSGGTTDTQYF. In nucleotides, the CDR3 is TGTGCCAGCAGTGAAACTAGCGGGGGGACCACAGATACGCAGTATTTT.

The chain employs TRBV7-2 and TRBJ1-5, with TRBD1 identical over 11 bases. Germline assignment: CDR1 SGHTA and CDR2 FQGNSA. The CDR3 is 15 residues long. V trimming: 5 bases; J trimming: 7 bases; junction bases outside the gene matches: 7. The chain's CDR3 is CASSGDRGKEQPQHF. The CDR3 DNA follows: TGTGCCAGCAGCGGGGACAGGGGGAAGGAACAGCCCCAGCATTTT.

This chain joins TRBV30 and TRBJ1-2; possibly TRBD1 for D (5 bases). There are 14 residues in the CDR3. Germline V CDR1 and CDR2: GTSNPN, SVGIG (reference sequence). Trimming left V 3 bases short and J 2 bases short, with 13 bases between. CDR3 sequence reads: CAWSGGVLNYGYTF. The DNA for the CDR3 is TGTGCCTGGAGCGGGGGGGTCTTAAACTATGGCTACACCTTC. Filled out from reference TRBV30 and TRBJ1-2, the complete variable domain reads SQTIHQWPATLVQPVGSPLSLECTVEGTSNPNLYWYRQAAGRGLQLLFYSVGIGQISSEVPQNLSASRPQDRQFILSSKKLLLSDSGFYLCAWSGGVLNYGYTFGSGTRLTVV.

This clone was seen only once. The chain has TRBV7-3 and TRBJ2-3; TRBD2 matches at 8 bases. Germline CDR1 is SGHTA and CDR2 is FQGTGA. This CDR3 has 15 residues. The V and J ends lost 0 bases and 3 bases, in that order; junction bases with no gene match: 2. CDR3: CASSLTSGATDTQYF. The CDR3 DNA reads TGTGCCAGCAGCTTAACTAGCGGGGCGACAGATACGCAGTATTTT.

J is TRBJ2-7 and V is TRBV2; weak D call: TRBD2 (5 bases). The CDR3 contains 13 residues. The V gene lost 6 bases and the J gene lost 2 bases, with 11 bases spanning the gap. CDR1 and CDR2 from the germline V gene are SNHLY and FYNNEI. The CDR3 DNA reads TGTGCCAGCAGGAGACACGGGACCTACGAGCAGTACTTC. Its protein is CASRRHGTYEQYF.

The V call is TRBV18, the J call TRBJ1-4; D is unresolved. This CDR3 contains 15 residues. V lost 0 bases and J 5 bases, leaving 10 bases between the germline ends. CDR1 and CDR2 (germline): KGHSH, LQKENI. The CDR3 bases are TGTGCCAGCTCACCACCCGGGCAGTACAATGAAAAACTGTTTTTT. This encodes CASSPPGQYNEKLFF.

The chain has TRBV5-6 and TRBJ2-1; the match to TRBD1 covers 9 bases. CDR3 length equals 15 residues. From germline, CDR1 is SGHDT and CDR2 YYEEEE. J was trimmed by 10 bases and V by 1 base; bases with no gene match: 9. The CDR3 DNA reads as TGTGCCAGCAGCTTGCGGGACAGGGAGTTGGGGGAGCAGTTCTTC. This gives the protein CASSLRDRELGEQFF.